Listed below are T cell receptor beta chains from one sample, sequenced in a study of blood T cell repertoires in COVID-19. Produced via immunoSEQ multiplex PCR; TCRdb's table is partial and in-frame only. The sample consists of about 98,000 clones, over 65% of them appearing once. Material: peripheral blood. These receptors came from a human donor in a cohort sampled during active COVID-19. Both conserved end residues are part of each CDR3. Fields, in order: clone size, V gene, J gene, D gene, CDR3 DNA, CDR3 protein. D genes are given only for firm matches. Clone size is shown for a subset of rows, as once, few, many or a class of expanded clone.

clone_size: NA; v_call: TRBV28; j_call: TRBJ1-5; d_call: NA; cdr3_nt: TGTGCCAGCAGTTTGAATGCGTATCAGCCCCAGCATTTT; cdr3_aa: CASSLNAYQPQHF
clone_size: NA; v_call: TRBV27; j_call: TRBJ2-2; d_call: NA; cdr3_nt: TGTGCCAGCAGTTTAAGTGTCCGGCAGGGTCTAAACACCGGGGAGCTGTTTTTT; cdr3_aa: CASSLSVRQGLNTGELFF
clone_size: NA; v_call: TRBV19; j_call: TRBJ1-2; d_call: TRBD1; cdr3_nt: TGTGCCAGTAGTATGACCGGGACAGGGACCTATGGCTACACCTTC; cdr3_aa: CASSMTGTGTYGYTF
clone_size: NA; v_call: TRBV5-1; j_call: TRBJ2-3; d_call: TRBD2; cdr3_nt: TGCGCCAGCAGCTTGCAACTAGCGGGCGGTTACACAGATACGCAGTATTTT; cdr3_aa: CASSLQLAGGYTDTQYF
clone_size: NA; v_call: TRBV7-2; j_call: TRBJ1-2; d_call: TRBD1; cdr3_nt: TGTGCCAGCAGCCCCCGGACAGGGAACTATGGCTACACCTTC; cdr3_aa: CASSPRTGNYGYTF
clone_size: many; v_call: TRBV4-2; j_call: TRBJ2-1; d_call: NA; cdr3_nt: TGTGCCAGCAGCCAAGCCCCCGGGTCCCCGGGGAATGAGCAGTTCTTC; cdr3_aa: CASSQAPGSPGNEQFF
clone_size: NA; v_call: TRBV10-3; j_call: TRBJ2-5; d_call: NA; cdr3_nt: TGTGCCATCAGGGGGGCTGATATGGGGGAGACCCAGTACTTC; cdr3_aa: CAIRGADMGETQYF
clone_size: once; v_call: TRBV29-1; j_call: TRBJ2-2; d_call: TRBD1; cdr3_nt: TGCAGCGCACGACAGGGAGCACTATACACCGGGGAGCTGTTTTTT; cdr3_aa: CSARQGALYTGELFF
clone_size: NA; v_call: TRBV7-2; j_call: TRBJ1-4; d_call: NA; cdr3_nt: TGTGCCAGCAGCTTAGGGAGGTTAAAGGAAAAACTGTTTTTT; cdr3_aa: CASSLGRLKEKLFF
clone_size: NA; v_call: TRBV4-3; j_call: TRBJ1-2; d_call: NA; cdr3_nt: TGCGCCAGCAGCCAGAGGGCGGGACCCGACGGACATGGCTACACCTTC; cdr3_aa: CASSQRAGPDGHGYTF
clone_size: NA; v_call: TRBV28; j_call: TRBJ2-4; d_call: TRBD1; cdr3_nt: TGTGCCAGCAGCCTCGGACAGGGGGCGCTGAACATTCAGTACTTC; cdr3_aa: CASSLGQGALNIQYF
clone_size: few; v_call: TRBV6-4; j_call: TRBJ1-5; d_call: NA; cdr3_nt: TGTGCCAGCAGTGACTCGCAGTATCAGCCCCAGCATTTT; cdr3_aa: CASSDSQYQPQHF
clone_size: NA; v_call: TRBV6-5; j_call: TRBJ2-7; d_call: NA; cdr3_nt: TGTGCCAGCAGCAGACTAGATTTGGAGCAGTACTTC; cdr3_aa: CASSRLDLEQYF
clone_size: few; v_call: TRBV11-2; j_call: TRBJ2-3; d_call: NA; cdr3_nt: TGTGCCAGCAGCTTGACTGTTCGGGATACGCAGTATTTT; cdr3_aa: CASSLTVRDTQYF
clone_size: NA; v_call: TRBV2; j_call: TRBJ2-1; d_call: NA; cdr3_nt: TGTGCCAGCAGTCACGCCTCGGTGGAGCAGTTCTTC; cdr3_aa: CASSHASVEQFF
clone_size: NA; v_call: TRBV3-1/TRBV3-2; j_call: TRBJ1-1; d_call: TRBD1; cdr3_nt: TGTGCCAGCAGCCAGACAGGGGGTAACACTGAAGCTTTCTTT; cdr3_aa: CASSQTGGNTEAFF
clone_size: once; v_call: TRBV27; j_call: TRBJ1-1; d_call: NA; cdr3_nt: TGTGCCAGCAGCCCAAGTACCGGGCCTCAAACGGGAAGCACTGAAGCTTTCTTT; cdr3_aa: CASSPSTGPQTGSTEAFF
clone_size: once; v_call: TRBV11-2; j_call: TRBJ1-2; d_call: NA; cdr3_nt: TGTGCCAGCAGCCCTGCCTTGGGAAAGGGGTATGGCTACACCTTC; cdr3_aa: CASSPALGKGYGYTF
clone_size: NA; v_call: TRBV27; j_call: TRBJ2-1; d_call: TRBD2; cdr3_nt: TGTGCCAGCAGTTTAGGATGGACTAGCGGGGTTGGGAATGAGCAGTTCTTC; cdr3_aa: CASSLGWTSGVGNEQFF
clone_size: NA; v_call: TRBV18; j_call: TRBJ2-3; d_call: NA; cdr3_nt: TGTGCCAGCTCACCCCCAGGGTTTAGCACAGATACGCAGTATTTT; cdr3_aa: CASSPPGFSTDTQYF
clone_size: few; v_call: TRBV5-1; j_call: TRBJ1-3; d_call: NA; cdr3_nt: TGCGCCAGCAGCTTGGACCTACTACCCTCTGGAAACACCATATATTTT; cdr3_aa: CASSLDLLPSGNTIYF
clone_size: NA; v_call: TRBV5-5; j_call: TRBJ1-1; d_call: TRBD1; cdr3_nt: TGTGCCAGCAGCTTAGATGGGACAGGGGGAGGCACTGAAGCTTTCTTT; cdr3_aa: CASSLDGTGGGTEAFF
clone_size: NA; v_call: TRBV19; j_call: TRBJ2-5; d_call: TRBD2; cdr3_nt: TGTGCCAGTAGGACTACCGGGACTAGCCTTGAGACCCAGTACTTC; cdr3_aa: CASRTTGTSLETQYF
clone_size: NA; v_call: TRBV7-6; j_call: TRBJ2-1; d_call: NA; cdr3_nt: TGTGCCAGCAGCTTGGGGGGGCAGTCCTACAATGAGCAGTTCTTC; cdr3_aa: CASSLGGQSYNEQFF
clone_size: NA; v_call: TRBV11-3; j_call: TRBJ2-5; d_call: TRBD1; cdr3_nt: TGTGCCAGCAGAATCAACAGGGGTGGCAAATATGAGACCCAGTACTTC; cdr3_aa: CASRINRGGKYETQYF
clone_size: NA; v_call: TRBV4-3; j_call: TRBJ2-1; d_call: NA; cdr3_nt: TGCGCCAGCAGCCAAGGGGCCTTACATTACAATGAGCAGTTCTTC; cdr3_aa: CASSQGALHYNEQFF
clone_size: once; v_call: TRBV10-3; j_call: TRBJ2-5; d_call: TRBD1; cdr3_nt: TGTGCCATCAGAACCGGGACAGGGGAGACCCAGTACTTC; cdr3_aa: CAIRTGTGETQYF
clone_size: NA; v_call: TRBV15; j_call: TRBJ2-2; d_call: NA; cdr3_nt: TGTGCCACCAGCAGGGAAGGGCAGGGCACCGGGGAGCTGTTTTTT; cdr3_aa: CATSREGQGTGELFF
clone_size: NA; v_call: TRBV7-2; j_call: TRBJ2-2; d_call: NA; cdr3_nt: TGTGCCAGCAGCTTAAATTTTGGCGGCGGGGAGCTGTTTTTT; cdr3_aa: CASSLNFGGGELFF
clone_size: NA; v_call: TRBV6-1; j_call: TRBJ1-1; d_call: TRBD1; cdr3_nt: TGTGCCAGCAGTGGCCACCCTGGAGGGGGCAACACTGAAGCTTTCTTT; cdr3_aa: CASSGHPGGGNTEAFF